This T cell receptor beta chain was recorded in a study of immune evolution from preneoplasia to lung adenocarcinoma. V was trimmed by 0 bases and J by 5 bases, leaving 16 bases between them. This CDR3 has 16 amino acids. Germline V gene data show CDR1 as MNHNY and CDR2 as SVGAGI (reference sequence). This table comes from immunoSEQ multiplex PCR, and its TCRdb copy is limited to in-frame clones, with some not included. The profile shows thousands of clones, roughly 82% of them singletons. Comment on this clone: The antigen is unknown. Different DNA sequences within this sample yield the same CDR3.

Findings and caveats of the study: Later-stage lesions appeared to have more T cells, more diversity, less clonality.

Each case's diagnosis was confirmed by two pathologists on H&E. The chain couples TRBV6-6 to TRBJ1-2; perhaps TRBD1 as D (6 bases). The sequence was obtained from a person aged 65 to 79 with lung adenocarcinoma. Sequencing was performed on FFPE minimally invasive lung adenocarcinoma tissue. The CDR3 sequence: CASSYSGGGRSYGYTF. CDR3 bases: TGTGCCAGCAGTTACTCGGGGGGCGGACGGTCTTATGGCTACACCTTC.